Presented here are 10 T cell receptor beta chains from one specimen sequenced in a study of OX40 agonist ivuxolimab in advanced cancers. The library was made by the immunoSEQ multiplex PCR assay. TCRdb limited this immuneACCESS table to in-frame rearrangements with V and J called. A share of clones is missing; checked studies link under half to unresolved V genes, and the rest is unexplained. Within this sample are tens of thousands of clones, with 80% to 95% of them counted one time only. The ten largest clones capture about 12% of the sample. The sequences come from CD4+ or CD8+ T cells sorted from blood, collected in a trial of the OX40 agonist ivuxolimab. The receptors derive from an adult with an advanced solid tumor such as melanoma, head and neck, liver or kidney cancer.

The V and J genes are TRBV2 and TRBJ2-1; 8 bases fit TRBD1. V was pared by 2 bases and J by 5 bases, with 11 bases of the junction left unmatched. There are 17 residues in the CDR3. Germline assignment: CDR1 SNHLY and CDR2 FYNNEI. The CDR3 loop is CASSEWTGRWSDNEQFF. DNA of the CDR3: TGTGCCAGCAGTGAATGGACAGGGAGGTGGTCGGACAATGAGCAGTTCTTC.

This sequence joins TRBV5-1 and TRBJ2-5; no clear D gene. The ends were cut back, 2 bases at V and 5 bases at J, with 16 bases in the middle. This CDR3 has 15 amino acids. From germline, CDR1 is SGHRS and CDR2 YFSETQ. CDR3 nucleotide sequence: TGCGCCAGCAGCTTCTTAGGGAACCCGAAGGAGACCCAGTACTTC. Translation gives CASSFLGNPKETQYF. The full variable domain, rest sourced from reference TRBV5-1 and TRBJ2-5, is KAGVTQTPRYLIKTRGQQVTLSCSPISGHRSVSWYQQTPGQGLQFLFEYFSETQRNKGNFPGRFSGRQFSNSRSEMNVSTLELGDSALYLCASSFLGNPKETQYFGPGTRLLVL.

The V call is TRBV7-9, the J call TRBJ2-3, with TRBD2 as a possible D gene (6 bases). There are 16 residues in the CDR3. Trimming cost V 3 bases and J 5 bases, with 18 bases left between them. Looked up from germline, CDR1 is SEHNR and CDR2 is FQNEAQ (reference sequence). This chain's CDR3 is CASSFPSDYLLDTQYF. The DNA for the CDR3 is TGTGCCAGCAGCTTCCCCTCGGACTACCTGCTAGATACGCAGTATTTT.

The chain uses TRBV28 and TRBJ2-5; D is undetermined. The CDR3 has 15 amino acids. Germline V gene lookup returns CDR1 MDHEN and CDR2 SYDVKM. V lost 3 bases to trimming and J lost 1 base, with 12 bases between them. Here the CDR3 reads CASSLGSQFQETQYF. CDR3 DNA sequence: TGTGCCAGCAGTTTGGGATCCCAATTCCAAGAGACCCAGTACTTC.

V is TRBV6-1 and J is TRBJ2-5; D may correspond to TRBD1 or TRBD2 (6 bases each). Trimming left V 1 base short and J 5 bases short, with 17 bases between. In germline, CDR1 is MNHNS, CDR2 SASEGT. CDR3 length: 16 amino acids. The CDR3 nucleotides are TGTGCCAGCAGTGAAGGCTACGTAGGGGGGATGGAGACCCAGTACTTC. It codes for CASSEGYVGGMETQYF.

CDR3 in amino acids: CASSLSEGFSYEQYF. The DNA for the CDR3 is TGTGCCAGCAGTTTATCGGAGGGGTTCTCCTACGAGCAGTACTTC. This chain connects TRBV27 to TRBJ2-7; weak D call: TRBD2 (6 bases). CDR1 and CDR2 from the germline V gene are MNHEY and SMNVEV (reference sequence). V was clipped by 0 bases and J by 0 bases, with 9 bases between them. CDR3 size: 15 residues.

The sample holds many counts of this clone. Other nucleotide sequences from this sample produce the same CDR3. The chain combines TRBV27 with TRBJ2-2; D not certain. V was cut by 3 bases and J by 2 bases, with 7 bases left in between. The V gene's germline CDR1 is MNHEY and CDR2 SMNVEV (reference sequence). The CDR3 length is 14 residues. The CDR3 protein is CASSFSANTGELFF. The CDR3 DNA follows: TGTGCCAGCAGTTTTTCTGCAAACACCGGGGAGCTGTTTTTT.

This clone has just one count. This rearrangement joins TRBV19 to TRBJ2-7; 9 bases map to TRBD2. This CDR3 has 13 residues. After removal of 6 bases from V and 3 bases from J, the junction contained 3 bases not matched to a gene. Germline assignment: CDR1 LNHDA and CDR2 SQIVND (reference sequence). CDR3 residues: CASSPSGNYEQYF. The DNA for the CDR3 is TGTGCCAGTAGCCCTAGCGGGAACTACGAGCAGTACTTC.

A single count supports this clone. The V gene is TRBV19, the J gene TRBJ2-5, with 14 bases fitting TRBD2. Trimming took 6 bases from V and 4 from J; bases not matched to a gene: 1. There are 14 residues in the CDR3. CDR1 LNHDA and CDR2 SQIVND come from the germline V gene (reference sequence). CDR3 region: CASSGLAGGETQYF. The CDR3 DNA reads as TGTGCCAGTAGCGGACTAGCGGGAGGAGAGACCCAGTACTTC.

The V and J genes are TRBV2 and TRBJ1-2; D call uncertain. Trimming removed 3 bases at V and 2 bases at J, with 7 bases between. The CDR3 sequence is 13 residues long. In germline, CDR1 is SNHLY, CDR2 FYNNEI. CDR3 nucleotides: TGTGCCAGCAGTGATAAGGTGAACTATGGCTACACCTTC. This encodes CASSDKVNYGYTF.